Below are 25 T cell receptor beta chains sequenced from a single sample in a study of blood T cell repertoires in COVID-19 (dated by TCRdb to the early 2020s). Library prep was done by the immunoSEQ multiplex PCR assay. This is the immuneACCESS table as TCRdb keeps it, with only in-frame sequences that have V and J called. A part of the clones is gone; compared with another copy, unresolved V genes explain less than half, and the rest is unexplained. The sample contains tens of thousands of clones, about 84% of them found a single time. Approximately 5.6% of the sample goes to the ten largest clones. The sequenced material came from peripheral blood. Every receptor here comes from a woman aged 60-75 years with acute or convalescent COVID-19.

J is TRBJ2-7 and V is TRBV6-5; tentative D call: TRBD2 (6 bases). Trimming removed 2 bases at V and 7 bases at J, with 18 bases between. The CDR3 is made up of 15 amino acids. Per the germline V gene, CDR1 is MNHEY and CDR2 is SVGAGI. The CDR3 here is CASSYDGGAPSEQYF. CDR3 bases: TGTGCCAGCAGTTACGATGGCGGGGCCCCCTCGGAGCAGTACTTC.

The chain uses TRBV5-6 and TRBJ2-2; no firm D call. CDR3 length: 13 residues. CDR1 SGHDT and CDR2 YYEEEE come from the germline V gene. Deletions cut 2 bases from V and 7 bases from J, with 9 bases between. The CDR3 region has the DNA TGTGCCAGCAGCTTACTAACGGTCGGGGAGCTGTTTTTT. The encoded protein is CASSLLTVGELFF.

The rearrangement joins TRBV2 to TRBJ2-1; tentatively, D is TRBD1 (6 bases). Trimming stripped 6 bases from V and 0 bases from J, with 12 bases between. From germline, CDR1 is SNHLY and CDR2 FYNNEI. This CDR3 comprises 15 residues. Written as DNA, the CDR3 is TGTGCCAGCAGACAACAGGGAAGCTCCTACAATGAGCAGTTCTTC. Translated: CASRQQGSSYNEQFF.

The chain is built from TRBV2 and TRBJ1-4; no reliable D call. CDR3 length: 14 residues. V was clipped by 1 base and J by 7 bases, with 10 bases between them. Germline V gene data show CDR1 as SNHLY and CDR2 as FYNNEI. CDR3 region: CASSEVNAGEKLFF. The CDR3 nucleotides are TGTGCCAGCAGTGAAGTGAACGCGGGTGAAAAACTGTTTTTT.

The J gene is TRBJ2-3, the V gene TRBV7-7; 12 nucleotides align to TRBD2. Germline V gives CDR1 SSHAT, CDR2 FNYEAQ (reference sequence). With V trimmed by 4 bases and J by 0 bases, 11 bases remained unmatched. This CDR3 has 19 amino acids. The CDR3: CASSSHPSGGAPSTDTQYF. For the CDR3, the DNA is TGTGCCAGCAGCTCGCACCCTAGCGGGGGGGCCCCTAGCACAGATACGCAGTATTTT. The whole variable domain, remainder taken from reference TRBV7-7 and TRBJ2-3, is GAGVSQSPRYKVTKRGQDVTLRCDPISSHATLYWYQQALGQGPEFLTYFNYEAQPDKSGLPSDRFSAERPEGSISTLTIQRTEQRDSAMYRCASSSHPSGGAPSTDTQYFGPGTRLTVL.

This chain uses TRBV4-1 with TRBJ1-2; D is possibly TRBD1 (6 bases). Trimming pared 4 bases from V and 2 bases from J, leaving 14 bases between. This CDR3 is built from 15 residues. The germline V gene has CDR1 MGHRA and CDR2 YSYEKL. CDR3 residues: CASSRLRGGNYGYTF. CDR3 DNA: TGCGCCAGCAGCCGGCTCCGAGGGGGAAACTATGGCTACACCTTC.

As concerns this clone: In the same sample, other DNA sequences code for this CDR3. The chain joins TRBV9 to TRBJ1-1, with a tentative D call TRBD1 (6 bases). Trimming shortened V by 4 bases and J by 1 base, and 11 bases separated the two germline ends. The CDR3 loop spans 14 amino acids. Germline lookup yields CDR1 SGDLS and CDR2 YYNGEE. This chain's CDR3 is CASSSGQPNTEAFF. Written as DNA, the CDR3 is TGTGCCAGCAGCAGCGGACAGCCGAACACTGAAGCTTTCTTT. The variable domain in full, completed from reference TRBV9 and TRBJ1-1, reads DSGVTQTPKHLITATGQRVTLRCSPRSGDLSVYWYQQSLDQGLQFLIQYYNGEERAKGNILERFSAQQFPDLHSELNLSSLELGDSALYFCASSSGQPNTEAFFGQGTRLTVV.

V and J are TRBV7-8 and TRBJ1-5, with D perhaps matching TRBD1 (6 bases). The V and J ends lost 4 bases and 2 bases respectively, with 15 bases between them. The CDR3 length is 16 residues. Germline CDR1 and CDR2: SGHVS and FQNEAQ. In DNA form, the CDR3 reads TGTGCCAGCAGCTCCGCGGGGGGCGTGGGCAATCAGCCCCAGCATTTT. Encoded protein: CASSSAGGVGNQPQHF.

CDR3 nucleotide sequence: TGTGCCAGCAGTTTATCCAAGGTAGCAGTGCCTACGTATGGCTACACCTTC. Residues: CASSLSKVAVPTYGYTF. This chain joins TRBV27 and TRBJ1-2; D is unclear. Germline CDR1 reads MNHEY; CDR2 reads SMNVEV (reference sequence). The V end lost 0 bases, the J end lost 5 bases, and 19 bases lay between the germline ends. CDR3 length equals 17 residues.

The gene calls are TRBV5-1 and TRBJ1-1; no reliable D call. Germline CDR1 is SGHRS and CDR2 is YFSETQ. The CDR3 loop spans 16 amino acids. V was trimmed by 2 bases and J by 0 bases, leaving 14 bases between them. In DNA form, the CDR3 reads TGCGCCAGCAGCTTCACTCTGGAGGGTTTGAACACTGAAGCTTTCTTT. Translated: CASSFTLEGLNTEAFF.

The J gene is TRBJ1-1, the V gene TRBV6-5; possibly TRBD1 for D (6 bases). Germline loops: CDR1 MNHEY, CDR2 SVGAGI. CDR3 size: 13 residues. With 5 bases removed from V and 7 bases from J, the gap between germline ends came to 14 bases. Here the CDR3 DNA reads TGTGCCAGCAGTCGGGGGGACACCAGTGAAGCTTTCTTT. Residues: CASSRGDTSEAFF.

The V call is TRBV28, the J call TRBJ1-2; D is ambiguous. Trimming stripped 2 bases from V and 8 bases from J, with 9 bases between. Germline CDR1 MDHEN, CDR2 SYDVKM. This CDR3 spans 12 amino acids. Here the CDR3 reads CASSLARLGYTF. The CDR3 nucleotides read TGTGCCAGCAGTTTAGCGCGGCTAGGCTACACCTTC.

For the CDR3, the DNA is TGTGCTAGTGGTTTGGCCCTATCGGGACAGGGGAAAGAGACCCAGTACTTC. It specifies CASGLALSGQGKETQYF. The chain uses TRBV12-5 and TRBJ2-5, with TRBD1 identical over 10 bases. Trimming took 1 base from V and 3 from J; bases not matched to a gene: 8. This CDR3 spans 17 amino acids. Germline V gene lookup returns CDR1 LGHNT and CDR2 FRNRAP. The full variable domain, with the rest looked up from reference TRBV12-5 and TRBJ2-5, is DARVTQTPRHKVTEMGQEVTMRCQPILGHNTVFWYRQTMMQGLELLAYFRNRAPLDDSGMPKDRFSAEMPDATLATLKIQPSEPRDSAVYFCASGLALSGQGKETQYFGPGTRLLVL.

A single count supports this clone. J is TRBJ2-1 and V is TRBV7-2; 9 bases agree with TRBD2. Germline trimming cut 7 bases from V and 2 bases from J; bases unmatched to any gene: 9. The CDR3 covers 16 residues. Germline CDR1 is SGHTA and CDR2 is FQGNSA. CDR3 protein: CASTQRGAATYNEQFF. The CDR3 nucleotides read TGTGCCAGCACCCAGCGGGGGGCTGCTACCTACAATGAGCAGTTCTTC.

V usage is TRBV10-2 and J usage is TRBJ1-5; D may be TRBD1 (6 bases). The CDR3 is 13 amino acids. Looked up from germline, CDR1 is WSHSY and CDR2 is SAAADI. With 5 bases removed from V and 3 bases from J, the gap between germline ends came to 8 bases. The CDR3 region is CASSWDTNQPQHF. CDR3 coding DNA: TGCGCCAGCAGTTGGGACACCAATCAGCCCCAGCATTTT.

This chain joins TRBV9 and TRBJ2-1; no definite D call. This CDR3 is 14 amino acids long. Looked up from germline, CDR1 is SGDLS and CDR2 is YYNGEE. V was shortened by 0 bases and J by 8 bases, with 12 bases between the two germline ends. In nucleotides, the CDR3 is TGTGCCAGCAGCGTAGAACCTCTGGGCGATGAGCAGTTCTTC. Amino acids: CASSVEPLGDEQFF.

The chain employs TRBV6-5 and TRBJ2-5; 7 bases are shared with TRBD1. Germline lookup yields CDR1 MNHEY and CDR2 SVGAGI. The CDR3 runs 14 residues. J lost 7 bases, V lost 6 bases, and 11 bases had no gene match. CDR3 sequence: CASSLDRSFGTQYF. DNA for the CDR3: TGTGCCAGCAGCCTGGACAGGAGTTTTGGGACCCAGTACTTC.

The CDR3 coding sequence is TGTGGAACTAGTCCCGGACAGCGCGTAAATGAAAAACTGTTTTTT. It is translated as CGTSPGQRVNEKLFF. The chain couples TRBV19 to TRBJ1-4; tentative D call: TRBD1 (6 bases). There are 15 residues in the CDR3. The germline CDR1 and CDR2 sequences are LNHDA and SQIVND (reference sequence).

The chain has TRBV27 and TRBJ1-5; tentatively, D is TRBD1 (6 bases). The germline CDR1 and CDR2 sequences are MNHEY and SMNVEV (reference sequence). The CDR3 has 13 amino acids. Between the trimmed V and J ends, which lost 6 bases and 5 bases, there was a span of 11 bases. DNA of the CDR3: TGTGCCAGCAGCAGGGGTATCGATCAGCCCCAGCATTTT. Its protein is CASSRGIDQPQHF.

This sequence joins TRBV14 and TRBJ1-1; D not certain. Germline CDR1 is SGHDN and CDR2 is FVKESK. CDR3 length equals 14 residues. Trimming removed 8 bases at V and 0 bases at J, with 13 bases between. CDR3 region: CASRKEQLNTEAFF. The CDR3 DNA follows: TGTGCCAGCCGAAAGGAACAGTTGAACACTGAAGCTTTCTTT.

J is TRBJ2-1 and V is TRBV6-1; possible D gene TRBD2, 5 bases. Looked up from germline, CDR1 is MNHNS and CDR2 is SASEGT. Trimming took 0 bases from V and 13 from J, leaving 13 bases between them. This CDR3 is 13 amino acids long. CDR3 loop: CASSEAPFRGQFF. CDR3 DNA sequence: TGTGCCAGCAGTGAAGCGCCGTTCCGGGGACAGTTCTTC.

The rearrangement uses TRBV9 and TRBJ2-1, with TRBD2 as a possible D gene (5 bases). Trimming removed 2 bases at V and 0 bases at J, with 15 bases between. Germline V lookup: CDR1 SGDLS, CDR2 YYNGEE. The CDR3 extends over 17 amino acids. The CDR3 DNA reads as TGTGCCAGCAGCGTGACAACGAGGGAGAGCTCCTACAATGAGCAGTTCTTC. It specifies CASSVTTRESSYNEQFF.

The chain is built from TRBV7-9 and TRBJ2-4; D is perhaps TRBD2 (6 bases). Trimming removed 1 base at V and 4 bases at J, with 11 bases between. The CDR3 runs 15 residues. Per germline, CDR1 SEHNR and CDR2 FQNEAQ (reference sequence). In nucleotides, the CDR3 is TGTGCCAGCAGCTTAGATCGGGGGTGGAAAAACATTCAGTACTTC. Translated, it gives CASSLDRGWKNIQYF. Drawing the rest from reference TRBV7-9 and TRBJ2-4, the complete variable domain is DTGVSQNPRHKITKRGQNVTFRCDPISEHNRLYWYRQTLGQGPEFLTYFQNEAQLEKSRLLSDRFSAERPKGSFSTLEIQRTEQGDSAMYLCASSLDRGWKNIQYFGAGTRLSVL.

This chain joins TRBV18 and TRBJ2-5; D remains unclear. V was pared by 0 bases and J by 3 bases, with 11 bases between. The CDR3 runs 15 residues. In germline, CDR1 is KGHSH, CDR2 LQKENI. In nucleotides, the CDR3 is TGTGCCAGCTCACCACCTGCGACACGAAAAGAGACCCAGTACTTC. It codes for CASSPPATRKETQYF.

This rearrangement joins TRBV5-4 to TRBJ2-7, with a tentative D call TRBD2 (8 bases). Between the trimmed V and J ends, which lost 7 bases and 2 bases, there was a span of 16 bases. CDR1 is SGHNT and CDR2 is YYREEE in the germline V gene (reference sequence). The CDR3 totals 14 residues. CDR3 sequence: CASSGRGRPYEQYF. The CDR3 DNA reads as TGTGCCAGCTCCGGGAGGGGGCGCCCCTACGAGCAGTACTTC.